This note documents a single T cell receptor (beta chain) sequence. The target of this receptor is not known. Per-nucleotide qualities are absent, and no much larger clonotype sits a single base away. The data were taken from a study of blood T cell repertoires in COVID-19 (dated by TCRdb to about 2020). Concerning the study at large: Collaborator samples came from the United States, Italy and Spain and covered acute and convalescent phases of COVID-19. The material from the prospective study consisted of cDNA or gDNA derived from T cells, B-cell-depleted T cells, or PBMCs. The dataset comprised deeply sampled blood TCRbeta repertoires from subjects exposed to, actively infected with, or recovered from COVID-19. The repertoires were released in a freely available public database intended as a resource for research on the immune response to SARS-CoV-2. Samples came from the ongoing ImmuneRACE study (first 160 participants) plus 1,254 subjects from 6 global collaborators. The sample metadata nearly always contained a de-identified subject ID, COVID-19 status, age in years and sex. HLA class I and class II types, where available, came from metadata supplied by the sample provider rather than from assay-based typing. General conclusions and limits of the study: How much clinical and demographic metadata was included differed by source and by participant, and the metadata was provided uncurated.

The immunoSEQ Assay, a bias-controlled multiplex PCR, was used to amplify TCRbeta CDR3 regions from genomic DNA. Per the authors' processing: Nucleated cell counts per sample were estimated from amplification of reference gene primers within the assay. To quantify the absolute abundance of each unique TCRbeta CDR3 rearrangement, sequence reads were collapsed and filtered. For each sample, productive Simpson clonality was calculated by taking the square root of Simpson's diversity index across productive rearrangements. TCRdb took over this immuneACCESS table, retaining in-frame rearrangements with V and J assigned. Such tables are incomplete; in checked studies, under half of the missing clones stem from an unresolved V gene, and the remainder is unexplained. The DNA was the basis for D and trimming; V, J and clone size are from that table. The sample table lists some 75,000 clones, 80% to 90% of them with a count of one. The ten biggest clones cover roughly 0.58% of the sample.

In the germline V gene (reference sequence), CDR1 corresponds to MNHEY and CDR2 to SMNVEV. At the junction V is shortened by 3 bases and J by 11 bases; bases outside the gene matches: 9. From the cysteine through the phenylalanine, the CDR3 covers 13 amino acids. The only DNA kept is the CDR3, 39 bases in frame from the first base. The collaborating institutions used their own protocols to collect whole blood in K2EDTA tubes. For TCRbeta analysis, collaborator samples were shipped as frozen whole blood, as isolated PBMCs, or as DNA extracted from either sample type. This sequence was found in a man in his sixties with acute or convalescent COVID-19. The rearrangement combines TRBV27 with TRBJ1-1; 7 of the junction bases match TRBD1. The specimen sequenced was peripheral blood. The DNA is TGTGCCAGCAGTTTGGGACAGATCGGTGGGGCTTTCTTT. This is translated as CASSLGQIGGAFF.